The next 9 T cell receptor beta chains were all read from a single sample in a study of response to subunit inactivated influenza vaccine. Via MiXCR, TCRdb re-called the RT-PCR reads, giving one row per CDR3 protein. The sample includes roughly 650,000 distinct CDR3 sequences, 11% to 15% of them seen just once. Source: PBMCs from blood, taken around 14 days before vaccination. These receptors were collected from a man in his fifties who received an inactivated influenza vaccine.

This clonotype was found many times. The CDR3 loop reads CASSPRTTYNEQFF. CDR3 nucleotide sequence: TGTGCCAGCAGCCCTCGGACCACCTACAATGAGCAGTTCTTC. This rearrangement joins TRBV9 to TRBJ2-1; D gene ambiguous. V lost 4 bases to trimming and J lost 2 bases, with 10 bases between them. The CDR3 loop spans 14 amino acids. CDR1 and CDR2 from the germline V gene are SGDLS and YYNGEE. Filled out from reference TRBV9 and TRBJ2-1, the complete variable domain reads DSGVTQTPKHLITATGQRVTLRCSPRSGDLSVYWYQQSLDQGLQFLIQYYNGEERAKGNILERFSAQQFPDLHSELNLSSLELGDSALYFCASSPRTTYNEQFFGPGTRLTVL.

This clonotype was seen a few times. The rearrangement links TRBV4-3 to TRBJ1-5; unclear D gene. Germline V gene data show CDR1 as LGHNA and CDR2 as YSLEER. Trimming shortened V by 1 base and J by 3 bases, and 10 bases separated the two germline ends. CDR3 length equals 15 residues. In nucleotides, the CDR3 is TGCGCCAGCAGCCAAGGCCGAGGGAACAATCAGCCCCAGCATTTT. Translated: CASSQGRGNNQPQHF.

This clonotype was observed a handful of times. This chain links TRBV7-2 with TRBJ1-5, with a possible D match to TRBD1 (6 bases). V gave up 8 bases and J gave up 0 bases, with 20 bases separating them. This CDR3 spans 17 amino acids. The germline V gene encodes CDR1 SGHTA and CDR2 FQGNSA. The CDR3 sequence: CASGSCSQGFSNQPQHF. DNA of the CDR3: TGTGCCAGCGGCTCCTGCTCACAGGGTTTTAGCAATCAGCCCCAGCATTTT. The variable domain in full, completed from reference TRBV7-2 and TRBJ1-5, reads GAGVSQSPSNKVTEKGKDVELRCDPISGHTALYWYRQSLGQGLEFLIYFQGNSAPDKSGLPSDRFSAERTGGSVSTLTIQRTQQEDSAVYLCASGSCSQGFSNQPQHFGDGTRLSIL.

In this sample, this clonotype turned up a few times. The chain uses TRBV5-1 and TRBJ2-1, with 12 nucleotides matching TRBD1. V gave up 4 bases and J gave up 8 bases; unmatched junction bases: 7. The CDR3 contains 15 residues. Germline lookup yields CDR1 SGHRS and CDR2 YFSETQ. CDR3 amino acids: CASSRGTGGIDEQFF. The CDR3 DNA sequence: TGCGCCAGCAGCCGCGGGACAGGGGGCATCGATGAGCAGTTCTTC.

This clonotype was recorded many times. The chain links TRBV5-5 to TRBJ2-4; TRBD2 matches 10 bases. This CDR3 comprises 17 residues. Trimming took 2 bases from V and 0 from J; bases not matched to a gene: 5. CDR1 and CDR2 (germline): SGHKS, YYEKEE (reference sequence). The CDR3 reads CASSFLAGDSAKNIQYF. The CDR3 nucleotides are TGTGCCAGCAGCTTTCTAGCGGGGGACTCAGCCAAAAACATTCAGTACTTC.

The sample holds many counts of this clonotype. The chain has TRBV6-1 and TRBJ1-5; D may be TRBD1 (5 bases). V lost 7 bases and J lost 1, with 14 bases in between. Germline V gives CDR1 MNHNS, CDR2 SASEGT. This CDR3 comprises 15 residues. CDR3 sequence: CASKDGGESNQPQHF. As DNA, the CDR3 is TGTGCCAGCAAAGACGGGGGAGAGAGCAATCAGCCCCAGCATTTT.

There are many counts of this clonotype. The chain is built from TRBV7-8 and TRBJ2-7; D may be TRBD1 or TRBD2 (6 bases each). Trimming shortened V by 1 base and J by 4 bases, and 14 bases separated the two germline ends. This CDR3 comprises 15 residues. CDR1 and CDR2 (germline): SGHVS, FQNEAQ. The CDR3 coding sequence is TGTGCCAGCAGCTTAGTAGGGGGGTTGAAATACGAGCAGTACTTC. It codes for CASSLVGGLKYEQYF.

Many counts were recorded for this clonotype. CDR3 region: CASSSPEGRYEQYF. The CDR3 nucleotides read TGTGCCAGCAGTTCTCCGGAGGGCCGCTACGAGCAGTACTTC. The chain employs TRBV12-3 or TRBV12-4 and TRBJ2-7; D is perhaps TRBD2 (6 bases). The CDR3 spans 14 residues. Trimming removed 4 bases from V and 3 bases from J, with 13 bases in between.

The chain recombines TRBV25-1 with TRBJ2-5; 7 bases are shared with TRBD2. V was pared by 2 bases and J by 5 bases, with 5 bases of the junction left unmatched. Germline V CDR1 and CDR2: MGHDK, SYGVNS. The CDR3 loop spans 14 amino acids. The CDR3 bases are TGTGCCAGCAGTGAACGTGGCGGGAGTGAGACCCAGTACTTC. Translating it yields CASSERGGSETQYF.